A single sample gave rise to the 22 T cell receptor beta chains below, sequenced in a study of blood T cell repertoires in COVID-19. Measured with immunoSEQ multiplex PCR; TCRdb has only the in-frame clones, and not every one. The table has tens of thousands of clones, roughly 89% seen once. The sample comprised peripheral blood. The receptors were gathered from a human donor in a cohort sampled during active COVID-19.

The chain uses TRBV7-9 and TRBJ2-1, with 12 nucleotides matching TRBD2. Trimming removed 2 bases from V and 9 bases from J; junction bases left unmatched: 11. The CDR3 contains 17 residues. The germline gives CDR1 SEHNR, CDR2 FQNEAQ (reference sequence). The CDR3 here is CASSLSSLAGGSGEQFF. CDR3 DNA: TGTGCCAGCAGCTTAAGTAGTCTAGCGGGAGGGTCTGGTGAGCAGTTCTTC.

V is TRBV6-2 or TRBV6-3 and J is TRBJ1-2; 11 bases agree with TRBD1. V shed 5 bases, J shed 8 bases, and the junction held 7 bases outside the gene matches. In germline, CDR1 is MNHEY, CDR2 SVGEGT. The CDR3 has 14 residues. The CDR3, as DNA: TGTGCCAGCAGTCCCCGGACAGGGGGCTGGGGCTACACCTTC. Translated: CASSPRTGGWGYTF.

This clone was detected only once. V and J are TRBV3-1 (or the pseudogene TRBV3-2) and TRBJ2-5; 15 nucleotides match TRBD2. CDR3 size: 16 residues. The ends lost 4 bases at V and 4 bases at J; junction bases unmatched: 4. The germline V gene encodes CDR1 LGHDT and CDR2 YNNKEL (reference sequence). Here the CDR3 reads CASSRGLAGGGETQYF. Here the CDR3 DNA reads TGTGCCAGCAGCCGCGGACTAGCGGGGGGGGGAGAGACCCAGTACTTC.

This chain links TRBV9 with TRBJ2-3; 8 bases agree with TRBD2. Germline CDR1 SGDLS, CDR2 YYNGEE. With V trimmed by 0 bases and J by 4 bases, 7 bases remained unmatched. The CDR3 has 16 amino acids. The CDR3 spells CASSVGNGGGADTQYF. CDR3 sequence (DNA): TGTGCCAGCAGCGTAGGGAACGGGGGGGGCGCAGATACGCAGTATTTT.

The V and J genes are TRBV19 and TRBJ2-1, with D possibly being TRBD2 (5 bases). The CDR3 consists of 15 residues. Trimming removed 3 bases from V and 0 bases from J, with 9 bases in between. In germline, CDR1 is LNHDA, CDR2 SQIVND (reference sequence). CDR3 loop: CASSIRRGSYNEQFF. CDR3 nucleotide sequence: TGTGCCAGTAGTATTAGACGGGGCTCCTACAATGAGCAGTTCTTC.

This chain uses TRBV3-1 (or the pseudogene TRBV3-2) with TRBJ2-5; weak D call: TRBD1 (6 bases). Germline assignment: CDR1 LGHDT and CDR2 YNNKEL (reference sequence). The CDR3 length is 14 residues. V was shortened by 2 bases and J by 8 bases, with 15 bases between the two germline ends. CDR3: CASSQQGPRSTQYF. As DNA, the CDR3 is TGTGCCAGCAGCCAACAGGGGCCCCGTTCCACCCAGTACTTC.

The chain couples TRBV3-1 (or the pseudogene TRBV3-2) to TRBJ2-5; 11 bases align to TRBD2. Germline lookup yields CDR1 LGHDT and CDR2 YNNKEL (reference sequence). Germline trimming cut 4 bases from V and 2 bases from J; bases unmatched to any gene: 3. The CDR3 has 15 amino acids. The DNA for the CDR3 is TGTGCCAGCAGCCCGTCTAGCGGGGGGCAAGAGACCCAGTACTTC. Its translation: CASSPSSGGQETQYF.

This clone was counted a single time. The chain carries TRBV18 and TRBJ2-1; TRBD2 aligns across 9 bases. Germline V gene sequence: CDR1 KGHSH, CDR2 LQKENI. V lost 4 bases and J lost 2; bases outside the gene matches: 3. The CDR3 is 15 amino acids. Here the CDR3 reads CASSQRGAPYNEQFF. Written as DNA, the CDR3 is TGTGCCAGCTCACAGCGGGGGGCCCCCTACAATGAGCAGTTCTTC.

The V gene is TRBV7-6, the J gene TRBJ1-3; possibly TRBD1 for D (6 bases). This CDR3 has 17 amino acids. V was cut by 4 bases and J by 0 bases, with 16 bases left in between. Germline CDR1 SGHVS, CDR2 FNYEAQ. CDR3 loop: CASSSVGGQDSGNTIYF. The CDR3, as DNA: TGTGCCAGCAGCTCCGTCGGGGGGCAGGACTCTGGAAACACCATATATTTT.

V gene TRBV7-3 combines with J gene TRBJ2-6; TRBD2 matches 13 bases. This CDR3 spans 19 amino acids. The trim removed 5 bases at V and 0 bases at J, leaving 7 bases unmatched. Germline CDR1 and CDR2: SGHTA and FQGTGA. This CDR3 reads CASSPRTSGGLSGANVLTF. CDR3 bases: TGTGCCAGCAGCCCCCGGACTAGCGGGGGTCTCTCTGGGGCCAACGTCCTGACTTTC.

The V and J genes are TRBV5-1 and TRBJ2-5, with 8 bases lining up with TRBD1. Per the germline V gene, CDR1 is SGHRS and CDR2 is YFSETQ. The CDR3 has 15 residues. J was trimmed by 4 bases and V by 1 base; bases with no gene match: 6. The CDR3 reads CASSLRDRGRETQYF. CDR3 nucleotide sequence: TGCGCCAGCAGCTTGCGCGACAGGGGAAGAGAGACCCAGTACTTC.

The chain recombines TRBV12-3 or TRBV12-4 with TRBJ1-1, with D tentatively TRBD1 (6 bases). CDR3 length: 13 amino acids. The ends were cut back, 4 bases at V and 4 bases at J, with 10 bases in the middle. The CDR3 reads CASSSLRGTEAFF. The CDR3 DNA reads as TGTGCCAGCAGTTCGCTCAGGGGCACTGAAGCTTTCTTT.

The CDR3 sequence is CATSPPGQGAEAFF. CDR3 in DNA: TGCGCCACCTCCCCCCCCGGGCAGGGCGCTGAAGCTTTCTTT. The rearrangement uses TRBV5-1 and TRBJ1-1; the D gene is possibly TRBD1 (5 bases). The CDR3 runs 14 residues. Looked up from germline, CDR1 is SGHRS and CDR2 is YFSETQ. With 9 bases removed from V and 6 bases from J, the gap between germline ends came to 21 bases. The whole variable domain, remainder taken from reference TRBV5-1 and TRBJ1-1, is KAGVTQTPRYLIKTRGQQVTLSCSPISGHRSVSWYQQTPGQGLQFLFEYFSETQRNKGNFPGRFSGRQFSNSRSEMNVSTLELGDSALYLCATSPPGQGAEAFFGQGTRLTVV.

V usage is TRBV6-5 and J usage is TRBJ1-5, with TRBD1 matching over 11 bases. V was pared by 6 bases and J by 4 bases, with 5 bases of the junction left unmatched. CDR3 length equals 15 residues. Looked up from germline, CDR1 is MNHEY and CDR2 is SVGAGI. The CDR3 region is CASSPDRGPNQPQHF. CDR3 DNA: TGTGCCAGCAGCCCGGACAGGGGGCCGAATCAGCCCCAGCATTTT.

The chain joins TRBV4-3 to TRBJ1-5; D possibly corresponds to TRBD1 (5 bases). Trimming removed 0 bases from V and 2 bases from J, with 8 bases in between. Looked up from germline, CDR1 is LGHNA and CDR2 is YSLEER. CDR3 size: 15 residues. CDR3 residues: CASSQDIGGNQPQHF. In DNA form, the CDR3 reads TGCGCCAGCAGCCAAGATATAGGGGGCAATCAGCCCCAGCATTTT.

The chain links TRBV2 to TRBJ2-1, with 12 nucleotides matching TRBD1. Germline V gene data show CDR1 as SNHLY and CDR2 as FYNNEI. The CDR3 is 14 amino acids. V shed 6 bases, J shed 10 bases, and the junction held 7 bases outside the gene matches. The CDR3 spells CASSLKGTGGEQFF. CDR3 DNA sequence: TGTGCCAGCAGCCTGAAGGGGACAGGGGGCGAGCAGTTCTTC. Based on the CDR3 plus reference TRBV2 and TRBJ2-1, the full variable domain is EPEVTQTPSHQVTQMGQEVILRCVPISNHLYFYWYRQILGQKVEFLVSFYNNEISEKSEIFDDQFSVERPDGSNFTLKIRSTKLEDSAMYFCASSLKGTGGEQFFGPGTRLTVL.

This rearrangement joins TRBV12-3 or TRBV12-4 to TRBJ2-7; a weak D match, TRBD1 (7 bases). V lost 4 bases and J 6 bases, leaving 10 bases between the germline ends. CDR3 size: 12 residues. CDR3 sequence (DNA): TGTGCCAGCAGTTCCCAGGGGGGCGAGCAGTACGTC. This gives the protein CASSSQGGEQYV.

V usage is TRBV5-4 and J usage is TRBJ2-1; 7 bases are shared with TRBD1. The CDR3 is made up of 15 amino acids. The germline V gene encodes CDR1 SGHNT and CDR2 YYREEE (reference sequence). Unmatched junction bases numbered 7, after V lost 4 bases and J lost 3 bases. CDR3 amino acids: CASSPGQVIYNEQFF. The CDR3 DNA is TGTGCCAGCAGCCCCGGACAGGTTATCTACAATGAGCAGTTCTTC.

The V and J genes are TRBV19 and TRBJ2-5; 9 bases agree with TRBD2. The germline CDR1 and CDR2 sequences are LNHDA and SQIVND (reference sequence). The CDR3 consists of 16 residues. V was pared by 2 bases and J by 4 bases, with 8 bases of the junction left unmatched. The CDR3: CASSIMSGGIGETQYF. The DNA of the CDR3 is TGTGCCAGTAGTATAATGAGCGGGGGGATTGGAGAGACCCAGTACTTC.

This sequence joins TRBV24-1 and TRBJ2-1; D gene uncertain. From germline, CDR1 is KGHDR and CDR2 SFDVKD. This CDR3 region has 13 residues. V was pared by 6 bases and J by 0 bases, with 5 bases between. CDR3 amino acids: CATSKSSYNEQFF. The CDR3 coding sequence is TGTGCCACCAGTAAGAGCTCCTACAATGAGCAGTTCTTC.

The chain links TRBV19 to TRBJ2-2, with 8 bases lining up with TRBD2. In germline, CDR1 is LNHDA, CDR2 SQIVND (reference sequence). This CDR3 is 16 amino acids long. Trimming took 7 bases from V and 3 from J; bases not matched to a gene: 10. This CDR3 is CASNPGGAAYTGELFF. For the CDR3, the DNA is TGTGCCAGTAACCCGGGGGGGGCCGCATACACCGGGGAGCTGTTTTTT.

This clone has a single count. The rearrangement links TRBV11-2 to TRBJ1-6; possibly TRBD1 for D (6 bases). V lost 5 bases to trimming and J lost 0 bases, with 11 bases between them. CDR3 length: 16 residues. The V gene's germline CDR1 is SGHAT and CDR2 FQNNGV. CDR3 bases: TGTGCCAGCAGCCTCACAGGGAGCTCCTATAATTCACCCCTCCACTTT. Amino acid sequence: CASSLTGSSYNSPLHF.